This entry lists 31 T cell receptor beta chains sequenced from one sample in a study of blood T cell repertoires in COVID-19. Libraries were prepared by immunoSEQ multiplex PCR; TCRdb keeps only in-frame clonotypes and omits some of them. The sample consists of 200,000 to 300,000 clones, about 87% of them appearing once. Sequenced material: peripheral blood. These receptors were collected from a man in his 60s who had recovered from COVID-19.

The chain uses TRBV5-4 and TRBJ1-1; D is unclear. V lost 2 bases, J lost 2 bases, and 10 bases lay in between. This CDR3 spans 14 amino acids. The germline V gene encodes CDR1 SGHNT and CDR2 YYREEE (reference sequence). DNA for the CDR3: TGTGCCAGCAGCTTTCCAGGCCGAAACACTGAAGCTTTCTTT. Translated: CASSFPGRNTEAFF.

This chain uses TRBV5-4 with TRBJ1-1; 8 positions match TRBD1. Trimming cost V 1 base and J 5 bases; bases outside gene matches: 7. The CDR3 runs 15 residues. Germline CDR1 SGHNT, CDR2 YYREEE (reference sequence). In nucleotides, the CDR3 is TGTGCCAGCAGCTTGCCACAGGGGGATTTTACTGAAGCTTTCTTT. This gives the protein CASSLPQGDFTEAFF. The full variable domain, in which reference TRBV5-4 and TRBJ1-1 provide the parts outside the CDR3, is ETGVTQSPTHLIKTRGQQVTLRCSSQSGHNTVSWYQQALGQGPQFIFQYYREEENGRGNFPPRFSGLQFPNYSSELNVNALELDDSALYLCASSLPQGDFTEAFFGQGTRLTVV.

This clone was counted once. The V and J genes are TRBV11-3 and TRBJ2-7; TRBD1 aligns across 9 bases. CDR3 length: 14 amino acids. The germline V gene encodes CDR1 SGHNT and CDR2 YENEEA. Trimming cost V 5 bases and J 3 bases; bases outside gene matches: 5. CDR3 DNA: TGTGCCAGCAGCCCCCGGGACAGGGACTACGAGCAGTACTTC. Amino acids: CASSPRDRDYEQYF.

The chain employs TRBV10-3 and TRBJ2-3, with 9 bases matching TRBD2. Germline V lookup: CDR1 ENHRY, CDR2 SYGVKD. CDR3 length equals 16 residues. Trimming cost V 3 bases and J 1 base; bases outside gene matches: 5. This CDR3 is CAISDSQRGGTDTQYF. The CDR3 region has the DNA TGTGCCATCAGTGACTCCCAGCGGGGGGGCACAGATACGCAGTATTTT.

The rearrangement joins TRBV21-1 to TRBJ1-6; TRBD1 reflects the table's D call only, with no check against the DNA. TRBV21-1 is a pseudogene. This CDR3 is built from 18 residues. DNA of the CDR3: TGTGCCAGCCCCCCCTCTGTCGACAGGGTACTCTATAATTCACCCCTCCACTTT. This sequence encodes CASPPSVDRVLYNSPLHF.

This clone has only a few counts. The chain carries TRBV30 and TRBJ2-7; 15 nucleotides line up with TRBD2. The V segment lost 1 base and the J segment 2 bases; nucleotides outside the gene matches: 0. The CDR3 covers 15 residues. CDR1 and CDR2 (germline): GTSNPN, SVGIG (reference sequence). As DNA, the CDR3 is TGTGCCTGGAGTGGGACTAGCGGGGGGGCCTACGAGCAGTACTTC. It yields the protein CAWSGTSGGAYEQYF.

The chain carries TRBV18 and TRBJ1-2, with 9 bases identical to TRBD1. The CDR3 runs to 15 residues. J was trimmed by 6 bases and V by 8 bases; bases with no gene match: 13. The germline CDR1 and CDR2 sequences are KGHSH and LQKENI. The CDR3 spells CASLRDRVRVDGYTF. CDR3 DNA: TGTGCCAGCCTCCGGGACAGGGTAAGGGTGGATGGCTACACCTTC.

The gene calls are TRBV5-1 and TRBJ2-7; 9 nucleotides line up with TRBD1. The length of the CDR3 is 13 residues. With 6 bases clipped from V and 10 bases from J, the junction kept 11 bases outside the gene matches. From germline, CDR1 is SGHRS and CDR2 YFSETQ. CDR3 amino acids: CASTALTGGAQYF. The CDR3, as DNA: TGCGCCAGCACCGCATTAACAGGGGGCGCACAGTACTTC.

This clone was counted once. The chain employs TRBV9 and TRBJ2-5; TRBD2 matches 8 bases. Germline V gene data show CDR1 as SGDLS and CDR2 as YYNGEE. The V segment lost 3 bases and the J segment 5 bases; nucleotides outside the gene matches: 3. The CDR3 is made up of 13 amino acids. The CDR3 spells CASSAGGVETQYF. As DNA, the CDR3 is TGTGCCAGCAGCGCGGGGGGGGTTGAGACCCAGTACTTC.

The chain has TRBV11-2 and TRBJ1-5; the D gene is possibly TRBD1 (6 bases). Trimming removed 6 bases at V and 2 bases at J, with 14 bases between. CDR3 size: 15 residues. From germline, CDR1 is SGHAT and CDR2 FQNNGV. CDR3 amino acids: CASRRGTQGNQPQHF. The DNA for the CDR3 is TGTGCCAGCAGACGAGGGACACAGGGCAATCAGCCCCAGCATTTT.

This clone was seen only a few times. The chain recombines TRBV5-1 with TRBJ1-1, with D perhaps matching TRBD1 (6 bases). V was trimmed by 0 bases and J by 5 bases, leaving 14 bases between them. Looked up from germline, CDR1 is SGHRS and CDR2 is YFSETQ. The CDR3 has 15 residues. In nucleotides, the CDR3 is TGCGCCAGCAGCTTGGAGCAGGGGCAACGTACTGAAGCTTTCTTT. The encoded protein is CASSLEQGQRTEAFF.

The rearrangement joins TRBV5-1 to TRBJ2-7, with D perhaps TRBD2 (6 bases). The CDR3 runs 15 residues. Germline values: CDR1 SGHRS, CDR2 YFSETQ. V was cut by 5 bases and J by 4 bases, with 19 bases left in between. In nucleotides, the CDR3 is TGCGCCAGCAGTTCGACCCGGGACTTGGGATACGAGCAGTACTTC. Protein sequence: CASSSTRDLGYEQYF. The complete variable domain, with remaining parts taken from reference TRBV5-1 and TRBJ2-7, reads KAGVTQTPRYLIKTRGQQVTLSCSPISGHRSVSWYQQTPGQGLQFLFEYFSETQRNKGNFPGRFSGRQFSNSRSEMNVSTLELGDSALYLCASSSTRDLGYEQYFGPGTRLTVT.

This CDR3 reads CASSYGGARGEKLFF. In DNA, the CDR3 is TGTGCCAGCAGTTACGGGGGCGCCAGGGGTGAAAAACTGTTTTTT. This chain joins TRBV6-5 and TRBJ1-4, with TRBD1 as a possible D gene (6 bases). V was cut by 2 bases and J by 7 bases, with 14 bases left in between. The CDR3 length is 15 residues. CDR1 is MNHEY and CDR2 is SVGAGI in the germline V gene.

This sequence joins TRBV6-1 and TRBJ2-1, with 10 bases identical to TRBD1. After removal of 2 bases from V and 9 bases from J, the junction contained 7 bases not matched to a gene. The CDR3 contains 15 residues. Germline CDR1 is MNHNS and CDR2 is SASEGT. Written as DNA, the CDR3 is TGTGCCAGCAGTGAAAGGAGACAGGGGGCAGGTGAGCAGTTCTTC. Amino acid sequence: CASSERRQGAGEQFF.

The chain has TRBV5-1 and TRBJ1-1; no definite D call. The length of the CDR3 is 12 residues. The germline V gene has CDR1 SGHRS and CDR2 YFSETQ. V lost 5 bases and J 2 bases, leaving 7 bases between the germline ends. As DNA, the CDR3 is TGCGCCAGCAGTACGGTTAACACTGAAGCTTTCTTT. Protein: CASSTVNTEAFF.

The chain couples TRBV7-9 to TRBJ2-7, with no clear D. V lost 0 bases and J 1 base, leaving 13 bases between the germline ends. Germline loops: CDR1 SEHNR, CDR2 FQNEAQ (reference sequence). This CDR3 contains 16 residues. CDR3 loop: CASSLAVGSQSYEQYF. The CDR3 DNA sequence: TGTGCCAGCAGCTTAGCGGTGGGCAGCCAATCCTACGAGCAGTACTTC.

As DNA, the CDR3 is TGTGCCACCAGCAGTAGACAGTTACATAGCAATCAGCCCCAGCATTTT. Protein product: CATSSRQLHSNQPQHF. This chain connects TRBV15 to TRBJ1-5; TRBD1 is a possible D gene (5 bases). Germline V CDR1 and CDR2: LNHNV, YYDKDF (reference sequence). V was trimmed by 3 bases and J by 0 bases, leaving 12 bases between them. The CDR3 is 16 amino acids. The variable domain in full, with the rest retrieved from reference TRBV15 and TRBJ1-5, is DAMVIQNPRYQVTQFGKPVTLSCSQTLNHNVMYWYQQKSSQAPKLLFHYYDKDFNNEADTPDNFQSRRPNTSFCFLDIRSPGLGDTAMYLCATSSRQLHSNQPQHFGDGTRLSIL.

The V call is TRBV27, the J call TRBJ2-5; TRBD1 aligns across 7 bases. V dropped 5 bases and J dropped 5; count of bases not matched to a gene: 8. There are 14 residues in the CDR3. Looked up from germline, CDR1 is MNHEY and CDR2 is SMNVEV (reference sequence). The DNA for the CDR3 is TGTGCCAGCAGTGTGAACCGGGACAGCGAGACCCAGTACTTC. It specifies CASSVNRDSETQYF.

This chain uses TRBV5-4 with TRBJ1-2, with D possibly being TRBD1 (5 bases). Per the germline V gene, CDR1 is SGHNT and CDR2 is YYREEE (reference sequence). This CDR3 has 15 residues. Trimming left V 4 bases short and J 3 bases short, with 16 bases between. In DNA form, the CDR3 reads TGTGCCAGCAGCGAAGAGGTAGGGGCGTACTATGGCTACACCTTC. Protein: CASSEEVGAYYGYTF.

The V and J genes are TRBV12-3 or TRBV12-4 and TRBJ1-2, with 8 bases that match TRBD1. V lost 6 bases, J lost 8 bases, and 8 bases stayed unmatched. This CDR3 spans 13 amino acids. CDR3 in amino acids: CASRSGTGNGYTF. The CDR3, as DNA: TGTGCCAGCAGGTCCGGGACAGGTAACGGCTACACCTTC.

The V call is TRBV6-5, the J call TRBJ2-1, with TRBD2 matching 8 bases. CDR3 length: 15 residues. Germline CDR1 is MNHEY and CDR2 is SVGAGI. V shed 6 bases, J shed 7 bases, and the junction held 11 bases outside the gene matches. The CDR3 here is CASRPGGGSWNEQFF. CDR3 in DNA: TGTGCCAGCAGACCCGGGGGGGGTTCGTGGAATGAGCAGTTCTTC.

This clone has just one count. The rearrangement uses TRBV5-6 and TRBJ2-1, with 8 bases aligning to TRBD2. CDR3 length: 14 amino acids. With 3 bases clipped from V and 10 bases from J, the junction kept 9 bases outside the gene matches. Germline V CDR1 and CDR2: SGHDT, YYEEEE. CDR3 in amino acids: CASSYQGLGDEQFF. DNA of the CDR3: TGTGCCAGCAGCTACCAGGGACTAGGGGACGAGCAGTTCTTC.

The gene calls are TRBV6-5 and TRBJ2-7, with 9 bases lining up with TRBD2. This CDR3 has 15 amino acids. The V gene's germline CDR1 is MNHEY and CDR2 SVGAGI. With V trimmed by 8 bases and J by 3 bases, 11 bases remained unmatched. The CDR3 region is CASQYAGGAYYEQYF. CDR3 sequence (DNA): TGTGCCAGCCAATACGCGGGGGGGGCTTACTACGAGCAGTACTTC.

V gene TRBV7-8 combines with J gene TRBJ1-2; D not certain. The germline gives CDR1 SGHVS, CDR2 FQNEAQ. Trimming removed 2 bases at V and 6 bases at J, with 13 bases between. The CDR3 covers 14 residues. The CDR3 spells CASSLKTAGDGYTF. DNA of the CDR3: TGTGCCAGCAGCTTAAAGACGGCGGGTGATGGCTACACCTTC.

This chain links TRBV30 with TRBJ1-1; no clear D. The V and J ends lost 2 bases and 3 bases respectively, with 4 bases between them. Germline CDR1 GTSNPN, CDR2 SVGIG (reference sequence). The length of the CDR3 is 11 residues. CDR3 in DNA: TGTGCCTGGAGTACGGACACTGAAGCTTTCTTT. It is translated as CAWSTDTEAFF. Combining the CDR3 with reference TRBV30 and TRBJ1-1 gives the whole variable domain SQTIHQWPATLVQPVGSPLSLECTVEGTSNPNLYWYRQAAGRGLQLLFYSVGIGQISSEVPQNLSASRPQDRQFILSSKKLLLSDSGFYLCAWSTDTEAFFGQGTRLTVV.

The table lists this clone with a count of one. The V call is TRBV19, the J call TRBJ1-1; D ambiguous. The CDR3 totals 14 residues. V gave up 7 bases and J gave up 0 bases, with 12 bases separating them. Looked up from germline, CDR1 is LNHDA and CDR2 is SQIVND (reference sequence). The CDR3 DNA sequence: TGTGCCAGTATTACAGCCAACATGAACACTGAAGCTTTCTTT. It encodes CASITANMNTEAFF.

The chain joins TRBV6-1 to TRBJ1-4; no reliable D call. V was cut by 4 bases and J by 0 bases, with 18 bases left in between. Germline values: CDR1 MNHNS, CDR2 SASEGT. The CDR3 loop spans 18 amino acids. The CDR3 spells CASSVIGAFQATNEKLFF. CDR3 bases: TGTGCCAGCAGTGTAATTGGTGCCTTCCAGGCAACTAATGAAAAACTGTTTTTT.

The DNA of the CDR3 is TGCGCCAGCAGTAGGGGCACGAAAGAGACCCAGTACTTC. Protein: CASSRGTKETQYF. V is TRBV10-1 and J is TRBJ2-5; D may be TRBD1 (5 bases). V was pared by 5 bases and J by 3 bases, with 10 bases between. The CDR3 has 13 amino acids. Per germline, CDR1 WNHNN and CDR2 SYGVQD (reference sequence).

The chain has TRBV9 and TRBJ2-3; maybe TRBD2 (5 bases). Trimming stripped 4 bases from V and 0 bases from J, with 15 bases between. CDR3 length: 16 amino acids. Per the germline V gene, CDR1 is SGDLS and CDR2 is YYNGEE. CDR3 DNA sequence: TGTGCCAGCAGCACCGAGGGCGGGCATAGCACAGATACGCAGTATTTT. Its translation is CASSTEGGHSTDTQYF.

CDR3 DNA sequence: TGTGCCAGCAGCTCAACCAGAGGCTCTGGAAACACCATATATTTT. As protein: CASSSTRGSGNTIYF. V is TRBV11-2 and J is TRBJ1-3; D is undetermined. CDR1 SGHAT and CDR2 FQNNGV come from the germline V gene. V lost 4 bases and J lost 0, with 10 bases in between. The CDR3 consists of 15 residues.

The rearrangement links TRBV7-3 to TRBJ1-3; 11 nucleotides match TRBD1. The V and J ends lost 3 bases and 2 bases, in that order; junction bases with no gene match: 0. From germline, CDR1 is SGHTA and CDR2 FQGTGA. The CDR3 runs to 15 residues. The DNA for the CDR3 is TGTGCCAGCAGCTTGGACAGGGGGCCTGGAAACACCATATATTTT. Protein: CASSLDRGPGNTIYF.